This TCR beta chain was observed in a study of T cell responses to AZD1222 COVID-19 vaccine. The method was immunoSEQ multiplex PCR; TCRdb's version includes in-frame clones alone and lacks a portion of them. The data contain approximately 60,000 clones, over 60% of them singletons. V dropped 0 bases and J dropped 1 base, with 12 bases sitting between them. CDR3 length equals 16 residues. Per the germline V gene, CDR1 is ENHRY and CDR2 is SYGVKD. The TCR was taken from an adult in good health. The chain recombines TRBV10-3 with TRBJ1-2, with D uncertain. The sample in question was peripheral blood, obtained on day 0 of AZD1222 vaccination. Here the CDR3 reads CAISESQSLLNYGYTF. CDR3 nucleotides: TGTGCCATCAGTGAGTCCCAGAGCCTCCTTAACTATGGCTACACCTTC.